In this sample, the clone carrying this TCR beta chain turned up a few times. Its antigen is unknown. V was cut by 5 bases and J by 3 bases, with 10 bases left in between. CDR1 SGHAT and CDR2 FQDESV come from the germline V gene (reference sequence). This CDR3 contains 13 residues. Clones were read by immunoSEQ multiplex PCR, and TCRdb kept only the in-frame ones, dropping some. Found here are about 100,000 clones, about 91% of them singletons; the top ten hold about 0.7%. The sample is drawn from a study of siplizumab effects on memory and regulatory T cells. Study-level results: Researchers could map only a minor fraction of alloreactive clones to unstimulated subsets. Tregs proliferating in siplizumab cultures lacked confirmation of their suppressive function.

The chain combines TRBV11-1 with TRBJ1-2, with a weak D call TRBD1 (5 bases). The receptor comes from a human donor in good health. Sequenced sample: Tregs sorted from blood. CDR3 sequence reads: CASSTGQDYGYTF. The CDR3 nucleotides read TGTGCCAGCAGCACAGGTCAGGACTATGGCTACACCTTC.